This T cell receptor (beta chain) originates from a study of cytomegalovirus exposure and HLA in healthy donors (dated by TCRdb to 2015 to 2018). In the study overall: According to an earlier analysis of around 600 of the donors, 150 million to 200 million T cells yielded roughly 100 million unique TCR beta sequences and around 280 Gb of sequence data. An early release that covered approximately 600 HLA-typed donors contained about 300 gigabases of sequencing data and 80 million or so unique TCR sequences. Among the roughly 400 genotyped donors, roughly 80% belonged to the genetic ancestry cluster associated with self-reported Caucasian donors. The study was designed to test whether signatures of past pathogen exposure could be identified by cataloging public T cell receptors. Using immunosequencing, the study profiled T cell repertoires from fewer than 850 subjects and related those repertoires to cytomegalovirus serostatus. A separate validation cohort of about 110 different subjects was used in addition to the 666-subject first cohort. The study combined high-throughput TCR immunosequencing, statistical association of individual TCRs with disease status, and machine learning to predict cytomegalovirus infection status. A later analysis re-analyzed previously published TCR beta repertoires from approximately 670 donors and added high-resolution HLA genotyping to study TCR occurrence patterns. The later analysis used no new phenotypic data to find candidate immune exposures, relying instead on TCR beta sequences and their occurrence across donors. In an earlier analysis of 500 to 650 of the donors, high-throughput TCR beta sequencing was used to judge whether each TCR beta V gene segment behaved as functional or pseudogenic. Alongside the repertoire data, information on donor age, sex, ethnicity and CMV serostatus was compiled. Genome-wide SNP genotypes for about 55% of the roughly 670 donors were used in a later genetic analysis, which treated that subset as a discovery cohort. All discovery cohort repertoires had been generated on a single sequencing platform. Class I and class II HLA loci were covered by the typing at four-digit resolution. Typing coverage differed by locus: A, B, C, DRB1 and DQB1 were typed in roughly 620-630 donors, DQA1 in approximately 520, DPA1 in some 610, and DPB1 in around 490. Four to six DR-DQ haplotypes were handled as single units for association and clustering, since linkage in the cohort was strong. On average, about 200,000 unique TCR beta nucleotide sequences were sequenced per donor among 350 to 400 genotyped donors of the cohort, with 15% to 20% of those sequences being non-productive. Findings and caveats that apply to the study as a whole: Several of the top co-occurrence clusters appeared to be linked to parvovirus B19, influenza, CMV and Epstein-Barr virus, according to a later analysis. The classifier was reported to diagnose cytomegalovirus status with high specificity and sensitivity in both the original cohort and the validation cohort. Broadly in line with IMGT annotations, most TCR beta V segments showed up in productive rearrangements about 90% or about 30% of the time in an earlier analysis of under 700 of the donors. For the cohort, immune exposure information was limited to CMV serostatus. The 87-base-pair reads could not distinguish some IMGT-functional V segments, including TRBV6-2 and TRBV6-3, so those segments were excluded. It was suggested by the authors that the approach could potentially be generalized to other disease states and immunological phenotypes. Because some donors lacked HLA typing at each locus, the association tests relied only on the typed subset. A few of the identified cytomegalovirus-associated TCR beta chains were confirmed in vitro to be specific for cytomegalovirus antigens. A cluster of highly shared sequence variants was judged likely to be a technical artifact of the sequencing pipeline. Seventeen rarely observed V segments, including chromosome 9 orphons, were excluded from the earlier analysis of a few hundred of the donors because counts were too low. The study gave a list of 150 to 200 TCR beta chains associated with cytomegalovirus. Compared with the roughly 700-donor mean, donors in an Asian-associated ancestry cluster had fewer N-insertions in productive TCRs, according to a later genetic analysis. When HLA alleles, especially DR and DQ, strongly co-occurred, attributing TCR associations to individual alleles was difficult. In a later analysis, HLA-associated TCR beta chains showed more clonal expansion and lower generation probabilities than non-associated chains that were equally common. Presence/absence analyses assumed roughly uniform sequencing depth across donors, an assumption that may not hold. At a false discovery rate of 0.05, a later analysis linked under 20,000 TCR beta sequences to specific HLA alleles. A further reported finding was that TCR beta sequences accurately predicted the HLA-A and HLA-B alleles for most subjects in the first cohort. While some public TCRs were present in many individuals, most TCR sequences turned up only very rarely across donors. Correlated functional status among segregating V segments might be attributable to linkage disequilibrium, but an unknown experimental factor could not be ruled out. An association between a missense DCLRE1C variant and V-gene and J-gene trimming of TCR beta chains was found in a later genetic analysis and replicated in an independent cohort. Most CMV-associated TCR beta chains appeared to be HLA-restricted in a later analysis, and the HLA associations seemed to be driven largely by CMV exposure. In this cohort, only TCR beta chains were sequenced, and detectable features were limited by the absence of alpha or paired-chain data. A later analysis found that TCR association rates varied across HLA loci, with DRB1 alleles showing the most associated TCRs and HLA-C alleles the fewest.

From the cysteine up to the phenylalanine, the CDR3 has a length of 12 residues. Solely the CDR3 DNA is kept, with 36 bases framed from the first base. Ends trimmed: V by 7 bases, J by 8 bases; bases unmatched to a gene: 8. CDR1 and CDR2 were assigned from the germline V gene as SQVTM and ANQGSEA. The protocol used for the library was the immunoSEQ multiplex PCR assay. For the multiplex PCR, a mixture combining 60 forward primers for TCR Vbeta segments and 13 reverse primers for TCR Jbeta segments was used. A multiplex PCR assay on genomic DNA amplified the CDR3 region of rearranged TCR beta genes. On the Illumina HiSeq System, the amplified TCR beta libraries were sequenced as 87-base-pair reads. Processing in the source paper ran as follows. In a later analysis, tens of millions of unique TCR beta chains were counted across the 650 to 750 repertoires, and about 10 million of these chains were shared by at least two donors. Raw reads were error-corrected and collapsed into unique sequences with a nearest-neighbor algorithm that merged closely related sequences to remove PCR and sequencing errors. V, D and J gene segments were assigned by aligning CDR3 sequences to IMGT reference sequences. Each retained sequence needed at least a six-nucleotide match to both a V gene segment and a J gene segment. Rearrangements were called productive when the CDR3 lacked stop codons and stayed in frame with V and J; all others were non-productive. Following IMGT convention, CDR3 was defined as the stretch from the second conserved V-encoded cysteine up to the conserved J-encoded phenylalanine. The earlier analysis of 500 to 650 of the donors excluded any sequence lacking an unambiguous match to a single V gene segment. An earlier analysis of 587 of the donors called V segments functional above 56.7% productive rearrangements and segregating when the between-donor standard deviation exceeded 5%. To diagnose cytomegalovirus status from the catalog of TCR beta chain sequences, a statistical classification framework was built. In a later analysis, TCR nucleotide sequences were compared against IMGT/GENE-DB human TR gene sequences so that V and J genes could be assigned. The TCRdist pipeline was used in a later analysis to assign CDR3 sequences and most-parsimonious VDJ recombination scenarios. In a later analysis, each TCR beta chain was defined by its CDR3 amino acid sequence together with its V-gene family, and reads lacking a unique V-gene family were excluded. To address suspected cross-contamination and a sequencing artifact, a later analysis removed under 600 highly shared, low-generation-probability nucleotide sequences. A later analysis calculated a clonal expansion index for each public chain from normalized within-repertoire ranks of inferred template counts. In a later analysis, generation probabilities were computed using a VDJ recombination model fitted to out-of-frame rearrangements, and the results were checked against IGoR. In a later analysis, TCR-TCR, TCR-HLA and TCR-CMV co-occurrence was scored with hypergeometric tests, and a repertoire-size bias correction was applied to TCR pairs. To estimate false discovery rates, a later analysis permuted the HLA or CMV assignments 20 times. In a later analysis, co-occurring TCRs were grouped using DBSCAN, with TCRdist sequence similarity added in when clustering inside HLA-allele-positive subsets. Co-occurrence clustering excluded repertoires with fewer than 30,000 or more than 120,000 public chains, plus five with anomalous nucleotide sharing. TCRdb obtained this table from immuneACCESS and retained in-frame rearrangements with V and J assigned. These tables miss some clones; where compared with another copy, unresolved V genes account for less than half of the shortfall, and the remainder is unexplained. V and J calls and clone size are as listed in that table; D and trimming were resolved from the DNA. For this sample the table gives tens of thousands of clones, of which 82% were detected only once. The ten biggest clones cover 1.9% of the sample.

Note on this clone: The antigen it binds to is not known. Base qualities are not recorded, but no much larger clone differs from it by a single base.

The cohort comprised under 700 healthy bone marrow donors. Cohort members were all nominally healthy when sampled, although unrecorded immune exposures were likely present. The donor tested CMV seronegative, placing the donor among the 350 to 400 seronegative members of the cohort. Every donor gave a peripheral blood sample, and the peripheral blood mononuclear cells from that sample were used for TCR beta sequencing. The Qiagen DNeasy Blood Extraction Kit was used to extract genomic DNA from the blood cell samples. The sample was PBMCs. Recombination connected TRBV29-1 to TRBJ1-2; TRBD1 agrees with 9 junctional bases. This TCR was sampled from a man between 18 and 35 years old in good health and CMV-seronegative. The CDR3 sequence is CSALQGAQGYTF. At the DNA level, the sequence is TGCAGCGCACTACAGGGGGCTCAAGGCTACACCTTC.